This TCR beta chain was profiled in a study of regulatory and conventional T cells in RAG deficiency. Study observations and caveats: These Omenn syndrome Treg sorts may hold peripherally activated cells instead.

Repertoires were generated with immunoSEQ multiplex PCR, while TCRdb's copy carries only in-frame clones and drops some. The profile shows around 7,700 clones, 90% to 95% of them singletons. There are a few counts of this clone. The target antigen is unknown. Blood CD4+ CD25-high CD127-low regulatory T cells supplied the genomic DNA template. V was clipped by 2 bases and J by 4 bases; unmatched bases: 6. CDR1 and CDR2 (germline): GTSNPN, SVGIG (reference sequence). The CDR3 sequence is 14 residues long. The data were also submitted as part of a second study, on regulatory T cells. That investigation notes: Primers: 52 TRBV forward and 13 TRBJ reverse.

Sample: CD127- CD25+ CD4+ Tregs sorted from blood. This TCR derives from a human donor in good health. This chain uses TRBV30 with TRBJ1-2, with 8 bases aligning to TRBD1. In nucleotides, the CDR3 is TGTGCCTGGAGTACACAGGGGGGGAGCTATGGCTACACCTTC. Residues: CAWSTQGGSYGYTF.